One sample yielded the 30 T cell receptor beta chains listed below, sequenced in a study of T-cell memory formation after mild COVID-19. TCRdb analysed the 5' RACE reads with MiXCR anew, one entry per CDR3 protein. The sample includes around 340,000 distinct CDR3 sequences, under 25% of them seen just once. Sequenced: PBMCs or a T cell subset sorted from them (not recorded which). Source of these receptors: an adult woman who had mild COVID-19 (a few samples of this study predate the infection). Cell type and time point are not known.

This clonotype turned up a few times. The rearrangement links TRBV4-1 to TRBJ2-3; D is uncertain. The germline V and J ends were trimmed by 6 bases and 2 bases, with 12 bases remaining between them. This CDR3 is 14 amino acids long. The germline V gene has CDR1 MGHRA and CDR2 YSYEKL. The CDR3 DNA sequence: TGCGCCAGCAGAAAAAGTCTTTTCACAGATACGCAGTATTTT. This sequence encodes CASRKSLFTDTQYF.

This clonotype was seen many times. CDR3 region: CASRVGDNDVKRLFF. The DNA of the CDR3 is TGCGCCAGCAGAGTGGGGGATAATGACGTTAAAAGACTGTTTTTT. The rearrangement links TRBV4-1 to TRBJ1-4, with a tentative D call TRBD1 (5 bases). Germline V CDR1 and CDR2: MGHRA, YSYEKL. The CDR3 has 15 amino acids. Between the trimmed V and J ends, which lost 6 bases and 13 bases, there was a span of 24 bases.

The chain recombines TRBV7-2 with TRBJ2-3; 7 bases line up with TRBD2. The V gene's germline CDR1 is SGHTA and CDR2 FQGNSA. The CDR3 is 16 residues long. J gave up 1 base and V 5 bases, and 9 bases lay outside the gene matches. CDR3 nucleotides: TGTGCCAGCAGCACGGCTAGCGGAAAGCGCACAGATACGCAGTATTTT. Amino acid sequence: CASSTASGKRTDTQYF. Together with reference TRBV7-2 and TRBJ2-3, the CDR3 gives the full variable domain: GAGVSQSPSNKVTEKGKDVELRCDPISGHTALYWYRQSLGQGLEFLIYFQGNSAPDKSGLPSDRFSAERTGGSVSTLTIQRTQQEDSAVYLCASSTASGKRTDTQYFGPGTRLTVL.

The chain combines TRBV7-9 with TRBJ1-5, with D perhaps TRBD1 (5 bases). Looked up from germline, CDR1 is SEHNR and CDR2 is FQNEAQ (reference sequence). With 1 base removed from V and 2 bases from J, the gap between germline ends came to 12 bases. The CDR3 is 16 amino acids. CDR3 sequence (DNA): TGTGCCAGCAGCTTAGGGACAATTAGGGGCAATCAGCCCCAGCATTTT. Amino acid sequence: CASSLGTIRGNQPQHF.

The V gene is TRBV7-8, the J gene TRBJ2-7; no firm D call. Germline CDR1 is SGHVS and CDR2 is FQNEAQ. This CDR3 contains 11 residues. Deletions cut 5 bases from V and 8 bases from J, with 10 bases between. Here the CDR3 reads CASSGQRQQYF. The CDR3 region has the DNA TGTGCCAGCAGCGGTCAAAGGCAGCAGTACTTC.

This clonotype was detected a few times. V usage is TRBV6-5 and J usage is TRBJ2-2; D is undetermined. The CDR3 runs 14 residues. The germline V and J ends were trimmed by 4 bases and 6 bases, with 12 bases remaining between them. Germline V CDR1 and CDR2: MNHEY, SVGAGI. The CDR3 sequence: CASSFPSLPGELFF. CDR3 in DNA: TGTGCCAGCAGTTTTCCCAGCCTCCCCGGGGAGCTGTTTTTT.

The gene calls are TRBV20-1 and TRBJ2-1; D is undetermined. V dropped 0 bases and J dropped 9 bases, with 6 bases sitting between them. Per the germline V gene, CDR1 is DFQATT and CDR2 is SNEGSKA (reference sequence). The CDR3 has 11 residues. This CDR3 is CSARDFGEQFF. DNA of the CDR3: TGCAGTGCTAGAGATTTCGGTGAGCAGTTCTTC.

The chain couples TRBV7-9 to TRBJ1-1, with D tentatively TRBD1 (5 bases). Per the germline V gene, CDR1 is SEHNR and CDR2 is FQNEAQ (reference sequence). The CDR3 consists of 13 residues. V was pared by 4 bases and J by 3 bases, with 9 bases between. CDR3 residues: CASSSGAYTEAFF. The CDR3 DNA is TGTGCCAGCAGCTCCGGGGCCTACACTGAAGCTTTCTTT. Supplemented by reference TRBV7-9 and TRBJ1-1, the full variable domain reads DTGVSQNPRHKITKRGQNVTFRCDPISEHNRLYWYRQTLGQGPEFLTYFQNEAQLEKSRLLSDRFSAERPKGSFSTLEIQRTEQGDSAMYLCASSSGAYTEAFFGQGTRLTVV.

J is TRBJ2-1 and V is TRBV14; unclear D gene. V lost 3 bases, J lost 9 bases, and 21 bases lay in between. From germline, CDR1 is SGHDN and CDR2 FVKESK. This CDR3 has 16 residues. In nucleotides, the CDR3 is TGTGCCAGCAGCCACGACGAGACCCGAGACAATTGTGAGCAGTTCTTC. Residues: CASSHDETRDNCEQFF.

This clonotype was observed a few times. The rearrangement joins TRBV7-9 to TRBJ2-7; TRBD1 or TRBD2 may be the D gene (5 bases each). The germline V gene encodes CDR1 SEHNR and CDR2 FQNEAQ (reference sequence). V shed 3 bases and J shed 7 bases, with 19 bases lying between them. The CDR3 contains 15 residues. The CDR3, as DNA: TGTGCCAGCAGCTTTCACCGGGACGGATTCGGGGAGCAGTACTTC. This sequence encodes CASSFHRDGFGEQYF.

This clonotype has just a few counts. The chain joins TRBV10-3 to TRBJ2-5; maybe TRBD1 (6 bases). This CDR3 comprises 16 residues. The V gene's germline CDR1 is ENHRY and CDR2 SYGVKD. The V and J ends lost 0 bases and 4 bases respectively, with 15 bases between them. The CDR3 region is CAISESAGEVRETQYF. The CDR3 DNA reads as TGTGCCATCAGTGAGTCGGCAGGGGAAGTTCGAGAGACCCAGTACTTC.

This clonotype was observed a few times. The chain is built from TRBV7-9 and TRBJ2-1; D is ambiguous. This CDR3 has 11 amino acids. V was pared by 3 bases and J by 9 bases, with 6 bases between. Germline lookup yields CDR1 SEHNR and CDR2 FQNEAQ (reference sequence). CDR3 bases: TGTGCCAGCAGCTTCCGGGCTGAGCAGTTCTTC. Translated, it gives CASSFRAEQFF. Combining the CDR3 with reference TRBV7-9 and TRBJ2-1 gives the whole variable domain DTGVSQNPRHKITKRGQNVTFRCDPISEHNRLYWYRQTLGQGPEFLTYFQNEAQLEKSRLLSDRFSAERPKGSFSTLEIQRTEQGDSAMYLCASSFRAEQFFGPGTRLTVL.

A few counts support this clonotype. The gene calls are TRBV6-5 and TRBJ2-7; TRBD1 aligns across 7 bases. Germline CDR1 MNHEY, CDR2 SVGAGI. Trimming cost V 6 bases and J 1 base; bases outside gene matches: 9. The CDR3 is 15 residues long. This CDR3 is CASREQGLSSYEQYF. The CDR3 region has the DNA TGTGCCAGCAGGGAACAGGGGTTAAGTTCCTACGAGCAGTACTTC.

This clonotype was picked up a small number of times. The rearrangement links TRBV5-6 to TRBJ2-4, with 11 positions matching TRBD1. Germline V gene data show CDR1 as SGHDT and CDR2 as YYEEEE. Trimming cost V 3 bases and J 5 bases; bases outside gene matches: 4. The CDR3 covers 15 residues. CDR3 coding DNA: TGTGCCAGCAGCTCGGGACAGGGGGGGCAAAACATTCAGTACTTC. It translates to CASSSGQGGQNIQYF.

This clonotype was observed a few times. V usage is TRBV4-3 and J usage is TRBJ2-1; 10 positions agree with TRBD1. The trim removed 4 bases at V and 4 bases at J, leaving 16 bases unmatched. The CDR3 contains 19 residues. The germline V gene has CDR1 LGHNA and CDR2 YSLEER. The CDR3 spells CASSPRDRGLLAVYNEQFF. The CDR3, as DNA: TGCGCCAGCAGCCCCCGGGACAGGGGTCTACTAGCAGTGTACAATGAGCAGTTCTTC.

This clonotype has just one count. The chain has TRBV18 and TRBJ1-2, with TRBD1 matching 9 bases. The CDR3 runs to 15 residues. CDR1 is KGHSH and CDR2 is LQKENI in the germline V gene. Germline trimming cut 4 bases from V and 3 bases from J; bases unmatched to any gene: 6. CDR3 sequence (DNA): TGTGCCAGCTCACTTTCTCGGACAGGGGACTATGGCTACACCTTC. Translating it yields CASSLSRTGDYGYTF.

There are a few counts of this clonotype. The rearrangement uses TRBV9 and TRBJ2-5; D might be TRBD1 or TRBD2, each matching 5 bases. The CDR3 consists of 19 residues. Germline CDR1 reads SGDLS; CDR2 reads YYNGEE. The ends were cut back, 3 bases at V and 5 bases at J, with 29 bases in the middle. The CDR3 region has the DNA TGTGCCAGCAGCGCCGAATCTATCCGGGACGGCGGATGGGAGGAGACCCAGTACTTC. Protein product: CASSAESIRDGGWEETQYF.

The chain is built from TRBV6-5 and TRBJ1-1, with 7 positions matching TRBD1. This CDR3 spans 14 amino acids. From germline, CDR1 is MNHEY and CDR2 SVGAGI. Trimming took 9 bases from V and 1 from J; bases not matched to a gene: 8. CDR3 loop: CARPRQGGNTEAFF. In DNA form, the CDR3 reads TGTGCCAGACCCCGACAGGGTGGGAACACTGAAGCTTTCTTT.

The chain carries TRBV7-9 and TRBJ2-1, with D tentatively TRBD1 or TRBD2 (5 bases each). V was clipped by 5 bases and J by 7 bases, with 12 bases between them. This CDR3 spans 13 amino acids. The germline V gene encodes CDR1 SEHNR and CDR2 FQNEAQ (reference sequence). As DNA, the CDR3 is TGTGCCAGCAGCCCCGGGACGAATAATGAGCAGTTCTTC. Amino acid sequence: CASSPGTNNEQFF.

This clonotype has more than one count but fewer than ten. This chain uses TRBV12-3 or TRBV12-4 with TRBJ2-1; D is unresolved. This CDR3 has 11 residues. V lost 9 bases and J lost 5, with 8 bases in between. Here the CDR3 DNA reads TGTGCCAGTGGGCGGAACAATGAGCAGTTCTTC. Amino acids: CASGRNNEQFF.

This clonotype was observed at least ten times. The J gene is TRBJ2-2, the V gene TRBV12-3 or TRBV12-4; 10 bases align to TRBD2. V lost 3 bases, J lost 7 bases, and 2 bases stayed unmatched. This CDR3 spans 14 amino acids. The CDR3 region has the DNA TGTGCCAGCAGTTTTTCTAGCGGGAGCGGGGAGCTGTTTTTT. Its translation: CASSFSSGSGELFF.

This chain uses TRBV7-2 with TRBJ2-5; 8 bases fit TRBD2. This CDR3 region has 16 residues. Germline loops: CDR1 SGHTA, CDR2 FQGNSA. With 6 bases clipped from V and 1 base from J, the junction kept 10 bases outside the gene matches. The CDR3 sequence: CASRDAGGGVQETQYF. CDR3 DNA sequence: TGTGCCAGCAGAGATGCGGGAGGTGGGGTCCAAGAGACCCAGTACTTC.

This clonotype was detected a few times. This chain connects TRBV29-1 to TRBJ1-1; 7 bases line up with TRBD1. V shed 4 bases, J shed 2 bases, and the junction held 7 bases outside the gene matches. Looked up from germline, CDR1 is SQVTM and CDR2 is ANQGSEA. The CDR3 has 14 amino acids. The CDR3 is CSVVKGTVNTEAFF. The CDR3 DNA follows: TGCAGCGTTGTAAAAGGGACAGTAAACACTGAAGCTTTCTTT.

The chain carries TRBV21-1 and TRBJ2-7; the table's D call, TRBD1, has no DNA check behind it. TRBV21-1 is marked as a pseudogene. This CDR3 region has 14 residues. The CDR3 nucleotides are TGTGCCAGCAACCTTTGGGACAGAGCCTACGAGCAGTACTTC. Protein: CASNLWDRAYEQYF.

This clonotype was detected only once. The chain uses TRBV2 and TRBJ2-3, with 10 bases fitting TRBD1. Germline V gene data show CDR1 as SNHLY and CDR2 as FYNNEI. The CDR3 length is 15 residues. Trimming removed 3 bases from V and 6 bases from J; junction bases left unmatched: 6. CDR3 nucleotides: TGTGCCAGCAGTGATCGACAGGGGGCCGGGGATACGCAGTATTTT. Amino acid sequence: CASSDRQGAGDTQYF.

J is TRBJ2-1 and V is TRBV20-1; no reliable D call. The CDR3 contains 16 residues. Germline-derived CDR1 and CDR2 are DFQATT and SNEGSKA (reference sequence). The germline V and J ends were trimmed by 1 base and 6 bases, with 19 bases remaining between them. CDR3 region: CSARGAWGSTFNEQFF. In DNA form, the CDR3 reads TGCAGTGCTAGAGGGGCGTGGGGATCCACGTTCAATGAGCAGTTCTTC.

The chain recombines TRBV12-5 with TRBJ1-1; D is undetermined. Trimming took off 1 base at V and 1 base at J, with 1 base between the two ends. In germline, CDR1 is LGHNT, CDR2 FRNRAP. The CDR3 has 12 amino acids. This CDR3 is CASGLANTEAFF. The CDR3 region has the DNA TGTGCTAGTGGTTTGGCGAACACTGAAGCTTTCTTT.

The chain couples TRBV6-6 to TRBJ2-7; D gene unclear. The germline V and J ends were trimmed by 10 bases and 0 bases, with 22 bases remaining between them. Germline CDR1 is MNHNY and CDR2 is SVGAGI (reference sequence). This CDR3 region has 16 residues. CDR3 loop: CATSGYLSPSSYEQYF. The DNA of the CDR3 is TGTGCCACTTCCGGGTACCTAAGCCCAAGCTCCTACGAGCAGTACTTC.

This clonotype was picked up many times. The chain uses TRBV20-1 and TRBJ2-1; 9 bases are shared with TRBD2. The V gene end was trimmed by 6 bases and the J gene end by 4 bases; junction bases not matched to a gene: 22. Germline V lookup: CDR1 DFQATT, CDR2 SNEGSKA (reference sequence). The CDR3 has 19 residues. CDR3 loop: CSAHSHGTSSSGKYNEQFF. The CDR3, as DNA: TGCAGTGCCCACAGCCACGGGACATCTTCTAGCGGGAAGTACAATGAGCAGTTCTTC.

This chain joins TRBV12-3 or TRBV12-4 and TRBJ2-7, with D hard to call. Trimming shortened V by 2 bases and J by 9 bases, and 11 bases separated the two germline ends. CDR3 length: 12 residues. The DNA of the CDR3 is TGTGCCAGCAGTTTATCGAGGTCGGGGCAGTACTTC. The encoded protein is CASSLSRSGQYF.